A selection of T cell receptor beta chains follows, all from one sample in a study of T cell responses to AZD1222 COVID-19 vaccine. Assay used: immunoSEQ multiplex PCR; TCRdb lists only in-frame clones, some missing. The data hold about 170,000 clones, with roughly 89% observed a single time. The material sequenced was peripheral blood, taken on day 0 of AZD1222 vaccination. All receptors come from an adult in good health. Both conserved end residues are part of each CDR3. D genes are given only for firm matches. The listing skips clone size in some rows; elsewhere it reads once, few, many or a size class.

size: -; V: TRBV9; D: TRBD2; J: TRBJ2-3; DNA: TGTGCCAGCAGCGTAGCTCCCGGGAGGGCAGATACGCAGTATTTT; CDR3: CASSVAPGRADTQYF
size: once; V: TRBV5-1; D: -; J: TRBJ1-5; DNA: TGCGCCAGCAGCTGGGATAGCAATCAGCCCCAGCATTTT; CDR3: CASSWDSNQPQHF
size: -; V: TRBV19; D: TRBD1; J: TRBJ2-7; DNA: TGTGCCAGTAGTATTAAAGGGACAGGGGATCACGAGCAGTACTTC; CDR3: CASSIKGTGDHEQYF
size: -; V: TRBV5-1; D: TRBD2; J: TRBJ2-7; DNA: TGCGCCAGCAGCACGGGACTACGTTCCTACGAGCAGTACTTC; CDR3: CASSTGLRSYEQYF
size: -; V: TRBV25-1; D: -; J: TRBJ1-5; DNA: TGTGCCAGCAGTTCTCCGGGCACCAATCAGCCCCAGCATTTT; CDR3: CASSSPGTNQPQHF
size: -; V: TRBV12-3/TRBV12-4; D: -; J: TRBJ2-3; DNA: TGTGCCAGCAGTTTAGCTCAGACAGGCTATTTT; CDR3: CASSLAQTGYF
size: -; V: TRBV5-8; D: -; J: TRBJ1-2; DNA: TGTGCCAGCAGCTTGCCCCTTCCGGGCTACACCTTC; CDR3: CASSLPLPGYTF
size: -; V: TRBV27; D: -; J: TRBJ1-4; DNA: TGTGCCAGCAGTTTAGACAGGCTGGGAACTAATGAAAAACTGTTTTTT; CDR3: CASSLDRLGTNEKLFF
size: -; V: TRBV19; D: -; J: TRBJ1-1; DNA: TGTGCCAGTAGTAAGGGGGAGGGGGTAGGGACTGAAGCTTTCTTT; CDR3: CASSKGEGVGTEAFF
size: once; V: TRBV5-4; D: -; J: TRBJ1-4; DNA: TGTGCCAGCAGCCCGGGTGGGGAAAAATCTAATGAAAAACTGTTTTTT; CDR3: CASSPGGEKSNEKLFF
size: -; V: TRBV7-9; D: -; J: TRBJ1-1; DNA: TGTGCCAGCAGCTTTGGTTCGCAGGGCCGCACTGAAGCTTTCTTT; CDR3: CASSFGSQGRTEAFF
size: -; V: TRBV19; D: -; J: TRBJ2-3; DNA: TGTGCCAGTAGTATCGTCATACACACAGATACGCAGTATTTT; CDR3: CASSIVIHTDTQYF
size: -; V: TRBV30; D: -; J: TRBJ2-1; DNA: TGTGCCTGGAGTGTATTCGGTTTTGGGGGTGAGCAGTTCTTC; CDR3: CAWSVFGFGGEQFF
size: -; V: TRBV12-3/TRBV12-4; D: TRBD2; J: TRBJ2-4; DNA: TGTGCCAGCAGCCGACCTAGCGGGGGACTGTACTTC; CDR3: CASSRPSGGLYF
size: -; V: TRBV6-5; D: -; J: TRBJ1-3; DNA: TGTGCCAGCAGTTATGCAAACACCATATATTTT; CDR3: CASSYANTIYF
size: -; V: TRBV12-5; D: -; J: TRBJ1-1; DNA: TGTGCTAGTGGTTCGACAGGTGCGCGATTCACTGAAGCTTTCTTT; CDR3: CASGSTGARFTEAFF
size: -; V: TRBV29-1; D: -; J: TRBJ2-1; DNA: TGCAGCGTTCAAGAGGGCAGAGAGCAGTTCTTC; CDR3: CSVQEGREQFF
size: -; V: TRBV30; D: TRBD1; J: TRBJ2-7; DNA: TGTGCCTGGAGTGTCGGTGGGGACAGAATCTACGAGCAGTACTTC; CDR3: CAWSVGGDRIYEQYF
size: -; V: TRBV4-1; D: -; J: TRBJ1-5; DNA: TGCGCCAGCAGCCAACTGGATAATCAGCCCCAGCATTTT; CDR3: CASSQLDNQPQHF
size: many; V: TRBV27; D: -; J: TRBJ1-2; DNA: TGTGCCAGCACCTCTGGGCAGGCCTTTGCTGGCTACACCTTC; CDR3: CASTSGQAFAGYTF
size: -; V: TRBV19; D: -; J: TRBJ2-6; DNA: TGTGCCAGTAGATCCCCCGGGAGCTCTGGGGCCAACGTCCTGACTTTC; CDR3: CASRSPGSSGANVLTF
size: -; V: TRBV6-2/TRBV6-3; D: -; J: TRBJ2-5; DNA: TGTGCCAGCAGTTACTCGCGTGTTAGAGGCGACCAAGAGACCCAGTACTTC; CDR3: CASSYSRVRGDQETQYF
size: -; V: TRBV11-3; D: TRBD1; J: TRBJ2-5; DNA: TGTGCCAGCAGCTCCAACATCGGGACAGGCGGAGAGACCCAGTACTTC; CDR3: CASSSNIGTGGETQYF
size: -; V: TRBV19; D: TRBD1; J: TRBJ2-7; DNA: TGTGCCAGTAGTATAGACCCGACAGGGTACGAGCAGTACTTC; CDR3: CASSIDPTGYEQYF
size: -; V: TRBV5-6; D: -; J: TRBJ1-6; DNA: TGTGCCAGCAGCTTGATTGACAGAAATTCACCCCTCCACTTT; CDR3: CASSLIDRNSPLHF
size: -; V: TRBV6-2/TRBV6-3; D: -; J: TRBJ2-1; DNA: TGTGCCAGCAGTTACTTTAATGAGCAGTTCTTC; CDR3: CASSYFNEQFF